This passage covers 5 T cell receptor beta chains from one sample sequenced in a study of technical replicates of blood from a handful of donors. TCRdb's table, derived via immunoSEQ multiplex PCR, lists solely in-frame clones and lacks some. Here the sample spans some 75,000 clones, just over 95% being singletons. Sequenced input: T cells isolated from PBMCs. The receptor source for this set is a human donor in good health.

The rearrangement uses TRBV9 and TRBJ2-7; TRBD1 is a possible D gene (6 bases). Germline-derived CDR1 and CDR2 are SGDLS and YYNGEE. The CDR3 is made up of 16 amino acids. Trimming shortened V by 4 bases and J by 3 bases, and 20 bases separated the two germline ends. Here the CDR3 reads CASSKTGGVGSYEQYF. As DNA, the CDR3 is TGTGCCAGCAGCAAGACAGGAGGCGTGGGGAGCTACGAGCAGTACTTC.

J is TRBJ2-5 and V is TRBV5-1; 8 nucleotides agree with TRBD1. Germline CDR1 is SGHRS and CDR2 is YFSETQ. V gave up 7 bases and J gave up 5 bases; unmatched junction bases: 10. This CDR3 spans 14 amino acids. CDR3 loop: CASGSRGPRETQYF. As DNA, the CDR3 is TGCGCCAGCGGTTCCAGGGGGCCGCGGGAGACCCAGTACTTC.

This rearrangement joins TRBV10-3 to TRBJ2-7, with D perhaps matching TRBD1 (5 bases). Deletions cut 9 bases from V and 2 bases from J, with 11 bases between. Per germline, CDR1 ENHRY and CDR2 SYGVKD. The CDR3 has 12 amino acids. CDR3 DNA: TGTGCCATAAGGCAGGGAACCTACGAGCAGTACTTC. As protein: CAIRQGTYEQYF.

This rearrangement joins TRBV10-2 to TRBJ2-5; 14 bases match TRBD2. The V gene end was trimmed by 7 bases and the J gene end by 4 bases; junction bases not matched to a gene: 8. The CDR3 consists of 16 residues. CDR1 and CDR2 (germline): WSHSY, SAAADI. CDR3 loop: CASKPGLAGEGETQYF. Here the CDR3 DNA reads TGCGCCAGCAAGCCGGGACTAGCGGGAGAGGGAGAGACCCAGTACTTC.

The chain employs TRBV28 and TRBJ2-1; 9 bases agree with TRBD2. With V trimmed by 3 bases and J by 8 bases, 8 bases remained unmatched. The V gene's germline CDR1 is MDHEN and CDR2 SYDVKM. CDR3 size: 15 residues. The DNA of the CDR3 is TGTGCCAGCAGTTTGTCGGCTAGCGGGATGGATGAGCAGTTCTTC. Translated, it gives CASSLSASGMDEQFF.